This entry describes one T cell receptor (beta chain). Its antigen is still unknown. The method was immunoSEQ multiplex PCR; TCRdb's version includes in-frame clones alone and lacks a portion of them. Among some 18,000 clones listed, 60% to 85% were seen once. The data are from a study of somatic mutations in cytotoxic T cells in rheumatoid arthritis. Whole-study findings and limits: Patients with a largest CD8+ clone exceeding 20% of CD8+ cells numbered about an eighth of the 65.

The V gene lost 3 bases and the J gene lost 2 bases, with 14 bases spanning the gap. Germline V gene data show CDR1 as MNHEY and CDR2 as SMNVEV (reference sequence). The CDR3 totals 16 residues. The sequencing sample was made of CD8+ T cells sorted from blood. V is TRBV27 and J is TRBJ1-3; perhaps TRBD1 as D (6 bases). The receptor's source is an adult with rheumatoid arthritis. The CDR3 reads CASSLSPRGPGNTIYF. CDR3 DNA sequence: TGTGCCAGCAGTTTGTCACCTCGGGGGCCTGGAAACACCATATATTTT.